The next 7 T cell receptor beta chains were all read from a single sample in a study of blood T cell repertoires in COVID-19 (dated by TCRdb to between 2020 and 2021). To prepare the library, the immunoSEQ multiplex PCR assay was applied. Not all clones reach the TCRdb copy of this immuneACCESS table, which keeps in-frame sequences only. Checked studies attribute under half of the gap to unresolved V genes and leave the rest unexplained. The sample table contains about 59,000 clones; only one count was recorded for 78% of them. The top ten clonotypes cover roughly 12% of the sample. The sample taken for sequencing was peripheral blood. The receptor set was obtained from an elderly man with acute or convalescent COVID-19.

V gene TRBV7-3 combines with J gene TRBJ2-7, with D perhaps TRBD1 (6 bases). From germline, CDR1 is SGHTA and CDR2 FQGTGA. CDR3 length: 14 residues. V was pared by 6 bases and J by 5 bases, with 17 bases between. CDR3 sequence: CASSMLGAVDEQYF. The CDR3 DNA reads as TGTGCCAGCAGTATGCTGGGGGCGGTTGACGAGCAGTACTTC.

This sequence joins TRBV6-5 and TRBJ1-6; possibly TRBD1 for D (5 bases). The ends were cut back, 3 bases at V and 10 bases at J, with 13 bases in the middle. The CDR3 is 14 residues long. Germline CDR1 MNHEY, CDR2 SVGAGI. The chain's CDR3 is CASSYAGGTSPLHF. In DNA, the CDR3 is TGTGCCAGCAGTTATGCGGGGGGTACATCACCCCTCCACTTT.

This clone has a single count. This sequence joins TRBV9 and TRBJ2-2; 7 positions match TRBD2. This CDR3 has 15 residues. CDR1 is SGDLS and CDR2 is YYNGEE in the germline V gene. V trimming: 2 bases; J trimming: 5 bases; junction bases outside the gene matches: 6. The CDR3 nucleotides are TGTGCCAGCAGCGTTGGCGGGAGTGGGACCGGGGAGCTGTTTTTT. As protein: CASSVGGSGTGELFF.

The chain couples TRBV7-5 to TRBJ2-7; the table's D call, TRBD1, was not checked against the DNA. TRBV7-5 is assigned pseudogene status. The CDR3 sequence is 17 residues long. Here the CDR3 reads CARSNRIIRTGGNEQYF. The CDR3, as DNA: TGTGCCAGAAGCAACAGGATTATTAGGACAGGCGGCAACGAGCAGTACTTC.

The V call is TRBV4-1, the J call TRBJ2-7, with TRBD2 matching 16 bases. This CDR3 is 16 amino acids long. V shed 3 bases, J shed 7 bases, and the junction held 6 bases outside the gene matches. Germline V gene sequence: CDR1 MGHRA, CDR2 YSYEKL. The CDR3 nucleotides are TGCGCCAGCAGCCAGGACGCGGGACTAGCGGGAGGGGAGCAGTACTTC. The encoded protein is CASSQDAGLAGGEQYF.

This chain connects TRBV27 to TRBJ2-3, with TRBD1 identical over 10 bases. There are 16 residues in the CDR3. Germline trimming cut 5 bases from V and 4 bases from J; bases unmatched to any gene: 9. CDR1 and CDR2 (germline): MNHEY, SMNVEV (reference sequence). The CDR3 sequence is CASSPLRTGGPDTQYF. CDR3 nucleotide sequence: TGTGCCAGCAGTCCTCTCAGGACAGGGGGACCAGATACGCAGTATTTT.

The V and J genes are TRBV6-5 and TRBJ2-5; D perhaps matches TRBD1 (5 bases). From germline, CDR1 is MNHEY and CDR2 SVGAGI. V was trimmed by 2 bases and J by 1 base, leaving 5 bases between them. There are 13 residues in the CDR3. The CDR3 DNA sequence: TGTGCCAGCAGTTACAGGGGCCAAGAGACCCAGTACTTC. It specifies CASSYRGQETQYF.